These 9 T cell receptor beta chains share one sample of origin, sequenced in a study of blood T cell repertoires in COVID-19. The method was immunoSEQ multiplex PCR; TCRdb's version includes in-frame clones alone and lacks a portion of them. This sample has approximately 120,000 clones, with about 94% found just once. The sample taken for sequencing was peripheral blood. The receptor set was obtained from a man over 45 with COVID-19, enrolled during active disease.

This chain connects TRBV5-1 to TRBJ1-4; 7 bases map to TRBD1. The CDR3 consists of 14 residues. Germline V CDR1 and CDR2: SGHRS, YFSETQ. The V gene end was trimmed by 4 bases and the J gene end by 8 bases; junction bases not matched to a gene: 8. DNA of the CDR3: TGCGCCAGCAGCCCCGGGACAGTTGGGGAAAAACTGTTTTTT. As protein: CASSPGTVGEKLFF.

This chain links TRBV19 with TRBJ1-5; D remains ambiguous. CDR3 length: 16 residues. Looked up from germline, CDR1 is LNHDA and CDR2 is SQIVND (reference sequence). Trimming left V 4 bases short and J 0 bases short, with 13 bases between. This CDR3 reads CASSRGGLNSNQPQHF. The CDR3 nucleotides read TGTGCCAGTAGTAGGGGAGGACTGAATAGCAATCAGCCCCAGCATTTT.

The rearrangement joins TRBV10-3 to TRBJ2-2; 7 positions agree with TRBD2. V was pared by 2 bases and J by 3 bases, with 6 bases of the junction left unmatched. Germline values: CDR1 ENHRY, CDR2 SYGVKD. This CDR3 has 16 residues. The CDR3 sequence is CAISEQRGPHTGELFF. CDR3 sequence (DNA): TGTGCCATCAGTGAGCAGCGGGGACCGCACACCGGGGAGCTGTTTTTT.

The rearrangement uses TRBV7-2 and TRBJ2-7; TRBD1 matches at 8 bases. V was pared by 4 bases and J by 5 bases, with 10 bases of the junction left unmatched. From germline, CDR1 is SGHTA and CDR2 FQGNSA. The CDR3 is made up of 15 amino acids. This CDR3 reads CASSYQIQGADEQYF. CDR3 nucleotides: TGTGCCAGCAGCTATCAAATCCAGGGGGCCGACGAGCAGTACTTC.

The CDR3 region is CASTFGAGTDTQYF. As DNA, the CDR3 is TGTGCCAGCACCTTTGGGGCGGGAACCGATACGCAGTATTTT. This sequence joins TRBV5-5 and TRBJ2-3, with D possibly being TRBD2 (6 bases). The CDR3 length is 14 residues. The germline gives CDR1 SGHKS, CDR2 YYEKEE (reference sequence). V was cut by 6 bases and J by 6 bases, with 17 bases left in between.

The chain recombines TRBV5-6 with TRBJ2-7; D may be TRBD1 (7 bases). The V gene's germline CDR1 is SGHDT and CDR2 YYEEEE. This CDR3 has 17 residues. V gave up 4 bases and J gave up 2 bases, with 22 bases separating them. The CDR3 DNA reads TGTGCCAGCAGCGCGCACAACAGGGGACTCCTGCCCTACGAGCAGTACGTC. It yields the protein CASSAHNRGLLPYEQYV.

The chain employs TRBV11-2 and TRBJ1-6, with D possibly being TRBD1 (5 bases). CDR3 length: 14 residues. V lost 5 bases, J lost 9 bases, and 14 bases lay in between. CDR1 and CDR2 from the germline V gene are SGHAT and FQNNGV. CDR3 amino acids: CASSQGQGGSPLHF. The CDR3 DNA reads TGTGCCAGCAGCCAAGGGCAGGGAGGTTCACCCCTCCACTTT. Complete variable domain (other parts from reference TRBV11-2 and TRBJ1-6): EAGVAQSPRYKIIEKRQSVAFWCNPISGHATLYWYQQILGQGPKLLIQFQNNGVVDDSQLPKDRFSAERLKGVDSTLKIQPAKLEDSAVYLCASSQGQGGSPLHFGNGTRLTVT.

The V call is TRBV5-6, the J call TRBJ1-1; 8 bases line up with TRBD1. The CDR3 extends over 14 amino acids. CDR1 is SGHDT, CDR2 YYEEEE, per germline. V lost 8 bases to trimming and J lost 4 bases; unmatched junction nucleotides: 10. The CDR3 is CASYRTGWGTEAFF. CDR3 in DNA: TGTGCCAGTTATCGGACAGGGTGGGGCACTGAAGCTTTCTTT.

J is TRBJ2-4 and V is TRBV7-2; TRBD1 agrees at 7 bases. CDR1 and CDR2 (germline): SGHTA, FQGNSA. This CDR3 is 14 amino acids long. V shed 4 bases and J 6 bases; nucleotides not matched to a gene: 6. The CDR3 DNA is TGTGCCAGCAGCTCTAAGACAGGGCTAAACATTCAGTACTTC. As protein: CASSSKTGLNIQYF. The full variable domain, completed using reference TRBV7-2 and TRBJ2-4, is GAGVSQSPSNKVTEKGKDVELRCDPISGHTALYWYRQSLGQGLEFLIYFQGNSAPDKSGLPSDRFSAERTGGSVSTLTIQRTQQEDSAVYLCASSSKTGLNIQYFGAGTRLSVL.